This T cell receptor beta chain was identified in a study of blood T cells in healthy people across ages. A second PCR, run for about 6 to 11 cycles, used a sample-barcoded 5' primer plus a J-beta primer mix. TCRdb itself ran the 5' RACE reads through MiXCR, one entry per CDR3 protein. The sample includes roughly 1.7 million distinct CDR3 sequences, 34% of them seen just once. The CDR3 has 16 residues. Germline-derived CDR1 and CDR2 are SGHRS and YFSETQ. V shed 0 bases and J 4 bases; nucleotides not matched to a gene: 3. What was sequenced was blood. The chain carries TRBV5-1 and TRBJ2-1, with TRBD2 matching over 11 bases. The TCR comes from a woman under 40 in good health. The CDR3 loop is CASSLDLAGGYNEQFF. CDR3 DNA sequence: TGCGCCAGCAGCTTGGATCTAGCGGGAGGATACAATGAGCAGTTCTTC.